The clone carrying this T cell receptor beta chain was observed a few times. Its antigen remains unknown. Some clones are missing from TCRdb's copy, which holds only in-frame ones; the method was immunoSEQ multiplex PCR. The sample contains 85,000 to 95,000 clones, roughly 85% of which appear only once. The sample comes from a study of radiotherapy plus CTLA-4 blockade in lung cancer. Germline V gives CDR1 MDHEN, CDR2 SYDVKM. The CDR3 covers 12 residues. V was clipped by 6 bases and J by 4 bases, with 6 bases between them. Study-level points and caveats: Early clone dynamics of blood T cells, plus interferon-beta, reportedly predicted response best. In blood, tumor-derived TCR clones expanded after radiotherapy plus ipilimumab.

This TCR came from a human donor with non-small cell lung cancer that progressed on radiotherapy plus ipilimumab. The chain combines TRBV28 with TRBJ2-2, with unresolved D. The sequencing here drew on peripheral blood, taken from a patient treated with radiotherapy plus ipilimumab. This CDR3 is CASSQPTGELFF. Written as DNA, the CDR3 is TGTGCCAGCAGCCAACCCACCGGGGAGCTGTTTTTT.